This T cell receptor beta chain was observed in a study of blood T cell repertoires in COVID-19. Clones were sequenced by immunoSEQ multiplex PCR, and TCRdb holds only the in-frame ones, with some missing. The sample has approximately 90,000 clones, about 89% seen once. This CDR3 has 13 residues. V was clipped by 5 bases and J by 0 bases; unmatched bases: 0. Germline V gene lookup returns CDR1 SGHNT and CDR2 YYREEE (reference sequence). The sample was peripheral blood. The TCR sequence derives from a man aged 55-75 years with COVID-19, enrolled during active disease. The chain has TRBV5-4 and TRBJ2-7, with 9 bases that match TRBD2. DNA of the CDR3: TGTGCCAGCAGGACTAGCGGCTCCTACGAGCAGTACTTC. As protein: CASRTSGSYEQYF.